The sample holds many counts of the clone carrying this TCR beta chain. This record comes from a study of metastatic and nonmetastatic thyroid tumors. Study-wide background: Blood and tumor or nodule tissue repertoires from malignant and benign thyroid patients were compared.

In the authors' methods: What underpinned the distant-metastasis classifier for papillary thyroid cancer was the set of CDR3 differences across clinicopathological groups. TCRdb reanalyzed the PCR reads with MiXCR. None of the V and J calls come from the authors' own analysis; TCRdb made them. This sample has tens of thousands of clones, with about 15% found just once. There were no patients who had received any treatment before thyroid surgery. This CDR3 has 13 residues. Germline CDR1 is LNHDA and CDR2 is SQIVND (reference sequence). V lost 4 bases to trimming and J lost 4 bases, with 9 bases between them.

Sequenced material: blood. The chain combines TRBV19 with TRBJ2-3; perhaps D is TRBD1 or TRBD2 (5 bases each). This receptor was obtained from a female donor with papillary thyroid cancer or a benign thyroid nodule (not recorded which). Some clones in this sample may be carry-over from other donors' samples. The CDR3 DNA reads TGTGCCAGTAGTAGGGACGGCGCAGATACGCAGTATTTT. Its protein product is CASSRDGADTQYF.